This T cell receptor beta chain was found in a study of PD-L1 blockade in urothelial cancer. Across the study: Atezolizumab at 1,200 mg intravenously every 3 weeks was started by patients in about 2014. Between 0 and 3 prior chemotherapy regimens had been given to patients. When blood samples were assessed, the median T cell count was some 150,000.

Study-wide results and limits: Better survival was predicted by below-median pretreatment blood TCR clonality.

Germline V gene lookup returns CDR1 ENHRY and CDR2 SYGVKD. The CDR3 spans 17 residues. V lost 3 bases, J lost 0 bases, and 17 bases lay in between. Only in-frame clones appear in the TCRdb table, and some are missing; sequencing was by immunoSEQ multiplex PCR. The top ten hold 1.5% to 2% of the sample, which has about 46,000 clones, over 75% seen once. The time point is: peripheral blood 6 weeks after treatment start. Points on this clone: Its antigen is not identified.

The TCR sequence derives from a man aged 45-65 years with urothelial cancer. The material was PBMCs, obtained around atezolizumab (anti-PD-L1) treatment. The chain combines TRBV10-3 with TRBJ2-5, with D tentatively TRBD1 (5 bases). This CDR3 is CAISENRQPQDQETQYF. CDR3 DNA: TGTGCCATCAGTGAAAACCGACAGCCCCAAGACCAAGAGACCCAGTACTTC.